This is a list of T cell receptor beta chains from one sample in a study of CD4 and CD8 cells across lung adenocarcinoma regions. One entry per CDR3 protein, called by TCRdb with MiXCR from the PCR reads. The sample yields 20,000 to 30,000 distinct CDR3 sequences, approximately 52% seen once. Sequencing used CD4+ T cells from the center of a lung tumor. These receptors were taken from a male donor with lung adenocarcinoma. The CD4 and CD8 labels of this study may be unreliable. Each CDR3 is given with its conserved first and last residue. Each record gives: clone size, J gene, V gene, D gene, CDR3 protein, CDR3 DNA. D genes are given only for firm matches. Rows give clone size only sometimes, using once, few, many, or a class for an expanded clone.

clone_size: NA
j_call: TRBJ2-2
v_call: TRBV6-1
d_call: TRBD2
cdr3_aa: CASSWEGNTGKLYF
cdr3_nt: TGTGCCAGCAGCTGGGAGGGGAACACCGGTAAGCTGTATTTT

clone_size: many
j_call: TRBJ2-3
v_call: TRBV10-3
d_call: TRBD1
cdr3_aa: CAIRASTGGKDTQYF
cdr3_nt: TGTGCCATCAGGGCCTCGACAGGGGGCAAAGATACGCAGTATTTT

clone_size: many
j_call: TRBJ2-7
v_call: TRBV12-3/TRBV12-4
d_call: NA
cdr3_aa: CASSRGSASEQYF
cdr3_nt: TGTGCCAGCAGTCGCGGATCGGCCTCCGAGCAGTACTTC

clone_size: NA
j_call: TRBJ2-1
v_call: TRBV7-2
d_call: NA
cdr3_aa: CASSSTNYNEQFF
cdr3_nt: TGTGCCAGCAGCTCTACGAATTACAATGAGCAGTTCTTC

clone_size: medium-sized
j_call: TRBJ2-1
v_call: TRBV6-1
d_call: TRBD2
cdr3_aa: CASSEQGGGRNEQFF
cdr3_nt: TGTGCCAGCAGTGAGCAGGGCGGGGGTCGCAATGAGCAGTTCTTC

clone_size: many
j_call: TRBJ2-7
v_call: TRBV30
d_call: NA
cdr3_aa: CAWRGEGWYEQYF
cdr3_nt: TGTGCCTGGAGGGGGGAAGGGTGGTACGAGCAGTACTTC

clone_size: many
j_call: TRBJ2-5
v_call: TRBV6-1
d_call: TRBD1
cdr3_aa: CASKARGFEETQYF
cdr3_nt: TGTGCCAGCAAGGCCAGGGGGTTCGAAGAGACCCAGTACTTC

clone_size: few
j_call: TRBJ2-5
v_call: TRBV27
d_call: NA
cdr3_aa: CAGSGGREQDTQYF
cdr3_nt: TGTGCGGGCAGTGGGGGCCGTGAGCAAGATACCCAGTATTTC

clone_size: NA
j_call: TRBJ2-3
v_call: TRBV10-3
d_call: NA
cdr3_aa: CVILLAVSTGTQYF
cdr3_nt: TGTGTCATCCTTCTGGCTGTGAGCACCGGTACGCAGTATTTT

clone_size: NA
j_call: TRBJ2-3
v_call: TRBV6-1
d_call: NA
cdr3_aa: CASSRDPGRGYKNTQYF
cdr3_nt: TGTGCCAGCAGTAGAGACCCGGGGCGCGGATACAAAAATACGCAGTACTTT

clone_size: few
j_call: TRBJ2-7
v_call: TRBV27
d_call: TRBD2
cdr3_aa: CASQRPGTSGSYEQYF
cdr3_nt: TGTGCCAGCCAACGGCCGGGGACTAGCGGGTCCTACGAGCAGTACTTC

clone_size: NA
j_call: TRBJ2-3
v_call: TRBV10-2
d_call: TRBD2
cdr3_aa: CASRTGTAGGSGGAETQYF
cdr3_nt: TGCGCCAGCAGGACCGGGACGGCCGGGGGGAGCGGGGGAGCAGAGACCCAGTATTTT

clone_size: many
j_call: TRBJ1-2
v_call: TRBV6-1
d_call: TRBD1
cdr3_aa: CASRTPTGAINYGYTF
cdr3_nt: TGTGCCAGCAGGACCCCGACAGGGGCGATTAACTATGGCTACACCTTC

clone_size: NA
j_call: TRBJ2-4
v_call: TRBV27
d_call: NA
cdr3_aa: CASRTGFRDKDTQYF
cdr3_nt: TGTGCCAGCAGGACGGGGTTTCGAGACAAAGACACGCAGTATTTC

clone_size: NA
j_call: TRBJ2-3
v_call: TRBV27
d_call: NA
cdr3_aa: CASSAGRVAPGPDTQYF
cdr3_nt: TGTGCCAGCAGTGCGGGCCGAGTGGCTCCTGGCCCAGATACGCAGTACTTT

clone_size: NA
j_call: TRBJ2-4
v_call: TRBV6-1
d_call: NA
cdr3_aa: CAGRGTKNTQYF
cdr3_nt: TGTGCGGGCAGAGGCACCAAAAACACGCAGTATTTC

clone_size: NA
j_call: TRBJ2-3
v_call: TRBV6-4
d_call: TRBD2
cdr3_aa: CASSDGSGSKNMQYF
cdr3_nt: TGTGCCAGCAGTGACGGGAGCGGGAGTAAAAACATGCAGTACTTT

clone_size: NA
j_call: TRBJ2-1
v_call: TRBV5-1
d_call: NA
cdr3_aa: CASRYSPSINEQFF
cdr3_nt: TGCGCCAGCAGGTATTCTCCCTCAATCAATGAGCAGTTCTTC

clone_size: many
j_call: TRBJ1-3
v_call: TRBV6-1
d_call: NA
cdr3_aa: CASSEIPGNTIYF
cdr3_nt: TGTGCCAGCAGTGAAATTCCTGGAAACACCATATATTTT

clone_size: medium-sized
j_call: TRBJ2-1
v_call: TRBV6-5
d_call: TRBD2
cdr3_aa: CASSQIAGANNEQFF
cdr3_nt: TGTGCCAGCAGTCAGATAGCGGGAGCAAACAATGAGCAGTTCTTC

clone_size: NA
j_call: TRBJ2-3
v_call: TRBV6-1
d_call: TRBD2
cdr3_aa: CASSGTSGKNTQYF
cdr3_nt: TGTGCCAGCAGTGGCACTAGCGGCAAAAACACGCAGTATTTT

clone_size: NA
j_call: TRBJ2-3
v_call: TRBV6-1
d_call: NA
cdr3_aa: CVRGLQSGIPDAQYF
cdr3_nt: TGTGTCAGGGGCCTCCAGTCCGGAATTCCCGATGCGCAGTATTTT

clone_size: NA
j_call: TRBJ2-3
v_call: TRBV10-1
d_call: NA
cdr3_aa: CASSDPGLARSSKDTQYF
cdr3_nt: TGCGCCAGCAGTGACCCAGGACTGGCGCGGAGTAGCAAAGACACGCAGTACTTT

clone_size: NA
j_call: TRBJ2-3
v_call: TRBV27
d_call: NA
cdr3_aa: CASGRLGGRDQDTQYF
cdr3_nt: TGTGCCAGCGGTCGACTTGGGGGCCGTGACCAAGATACGCAGTATTTT

clone_size: NA
j_call: TRBJ2-3
v_call: TRBV14
d_call: NA
cdr3_aa: CASSQDAAVGVDTQYF
cdr3_nt: TGTGCCAGCAGCCAAGATGCAGCCGTCGGGGTGGATACGCAGTATTTT

clone_size: few
j_call: TRBJ2-6
v_call: TRBV12-5
d_call: TRBD1
cdr3_aa: CASGWDRVAHFSGANVLTF
cdr3_nt: TGTGCTAGTGGTTGGGACAGGGTTGCCCATTTCTCTGGGGCCAACGTCCTGACTTTC

clone_size: NA
j_call: TRBJ2-5
v_call: TRBV6-1
d_call: NA
cdr3_aa: CAGSRGGRGTDTQYF
cdr3_nt: TGTGCCGGGAGTCGCGGGGGCAGGGGCACAGATACCCAGTACTTC

clone_size: NA
j_call: TRBJ2-6
v_call: TRBV4-1
d_call: NA
cdr3_aa: CASSERSCAYVLYF
cdr3_nt: TGCGCCAGCAGTGAGCGTTCTTGCGCCTACGTCCTGTATTTC